This section outlines one TCR beta chain sequence together with its context. Germline CDR1 is LNHDA and CDR2 is SQIVND (reference sequence). The CDR3 spans 12 residues. Trimming cost V 10 bases and J 7 bases, with 14 bases left between them. This specimen belongs to a study of blood T cell repertoires in COVID-19. Whole-study context: The analysed material was cDNA or gDNA that came from T cells, B-cell-depleted T cells, or PBMCs.

In the original workflow: Counts of nucleated cells, estimated from reference gene primer amplification, were obtained. Repertoires were generated with immunoSEQ multiplex PCR, while TCRdb's copy carries only in-frame clones and drops some. V and J calls and clone size are copied from that table; D and trimming were computed from the DNA. The data contain some 170,000 clones, 75% to 85% of them singletons. The clonotype comes from a man aged 40-55 years who had recovered from COVID-19. The chain joins TRBV19 to TRBJ1-3; the D gene is possibly TRBD1 (5 bases). Input material: PBMCs or T cells enriched from blood (not recorded which). CDR3 bases: TGTGCCACCGCAACCCAGGGCAACACCATATATTTT. It is translated as CATATQGNTIYF.